The clone carrying this T cell receptor beta chain was seen a few times. Its antigen is currently unknown. 13 Jbeta primers and 60 Vbeta primers were used for the PCR. TCRdb's copy holds only in-frame clones and misses some; the assay was immunoSEQ multiplex PCR. The sample lists 130,000 or so clones, about 8.5% seen once, with approximately 5% in the top ten. These data originate in a study of cytomegalovirus exposure and HLA in healthy donors. Study-wide results and caveats: An Asian-associated ancestry cluster reportedly showed fewer N-insertions than the roughly 700-donor mean in a later analysis. An apparent linkage of common viral pathogens to several of the most significant clusters emerged in a later analysis. Previously analyzed data showed that most TCR beta V segments were productive at a frequency of about 87% or about 30%. Researchers catalogued approximately 170 TCR beta chains as cytomegalovirus-associated.

Trimming took 0 bases from V and 0 from J, leaving 11 bases between them. The CDR3 has 16 amino acids. CDR1 and CDR2 from the germline V gene are SGHAT and FQNNGV. This receptor was obtained from a middle-aged man in good health and CMV-seronegative. The chain couples TRBV11-2 to TRBJ2-5, with D perhaps matching TRBD2 (6 bases). The sample taken for sequencing was PBMCs. CDR3 region: CASSLELAGHQETQYF. DNA for the CDR3: TGTGCCAGCAGCTTAGAACTAGCTGGCCACCAAGAGACCCAGTACTTC.